The T cell receptor beta chain under discussion was sequenced for a study of regulatory T cells in long-lasting Graves disease. In this sample, this clonotype turned up many times. Per the germline V gene, CDR1 is SNHLY and CDR2 is FYNNEI. The CDR3 totals 16 residues. After removal of 5 bases from V and 2 bases from J, the junction contained 8 bases not matched to a gene. Time point in this sample: newly diagnosed GD, antithyroid drugs for less than 3 months. Researchers made the TCR library from RNA that was extracted from PBMCs. CDR3-region Arm-PCR and iRepertoire HTBI primers produced the TCR beta libraries. TCRdb fed the multiplex PCR reads into MiXCR, producing one record per CDR3 protein. The data show some 330,000 distinct CDR3 sequences, about 12% seen once. This same sample was also taken into another study, of T cells in Graves' hyperthyroidism and ophthalmopathy.

The chain is built from TRBV2 and TRBJ1-3; 8 bases fit TRBD1. The sample in question was peripheral blood mononuclear cells (PBMCs), obtained at new diagnosis, from a patient treated with antithyroid drugs. This receptor was taken from a woman between 18 and 30 years old with Graves disease. This chain's CDR3 is CASSSYGQGAGNTIYF. CDR3 coding DNA: TGTGCCAGCAGTTCTTACGGACAGGGAGCTGGAAACACCATATATTTT.